The text below deals with one TCR beta chain. Thyroid surgery was performed in patients who had received no treatment beforehand. CDR1 and CDR2 (germline): ENHRY, SYGVKD. CDR3 length equals 16 residues. V gave up 2 bases and J gave up 5 bases; unmatched junction bases: 9. The data belong to a study of metastatic and nonmetastatic thyroid tumors. TCRdb reprocessed the PCR reads via MiXCR. The table lists fewer than 20,000 clones, 25% to 30% of them singletons. Sequencing was performed on tumor tissue. The chain uses TRBV10-3 and TRBJ2-5; 9 nucleotides line up with TRBD1. The clonotype originates from a male donor with papillary thyroid cancer or a benign thyroid nodule (not recorded which). Some clones in this sample may be carry-over from other donors' samples. CDR3 nucleotide sequence: TGTGCCATCAGTGAGGATGGGACAGGGCGCCTGGAGACCCAGTACTTC. Translated: CAISEDGTGRLETQYF.